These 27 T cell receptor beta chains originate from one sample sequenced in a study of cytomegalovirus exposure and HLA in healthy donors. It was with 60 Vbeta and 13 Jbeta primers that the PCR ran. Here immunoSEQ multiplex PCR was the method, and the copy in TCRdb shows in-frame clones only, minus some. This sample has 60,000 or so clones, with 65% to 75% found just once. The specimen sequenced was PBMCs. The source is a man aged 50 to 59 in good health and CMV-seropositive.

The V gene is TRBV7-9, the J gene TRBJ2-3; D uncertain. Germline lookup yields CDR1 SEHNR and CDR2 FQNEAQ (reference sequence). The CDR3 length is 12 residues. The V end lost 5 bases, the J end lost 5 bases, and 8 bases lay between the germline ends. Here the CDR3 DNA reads TGTGCCAGCAGCCGGAGTCTAGATACGCAGTATTTT. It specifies CASSRSLDTQYF.

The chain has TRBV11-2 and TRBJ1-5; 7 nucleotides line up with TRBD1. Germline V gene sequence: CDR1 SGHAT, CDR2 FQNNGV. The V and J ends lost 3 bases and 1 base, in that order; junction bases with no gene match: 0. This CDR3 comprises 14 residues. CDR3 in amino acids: CASSLDRSNQPQHF. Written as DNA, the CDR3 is TGTGCCAGCAGCTTGGACAGGAGCAATCAGCCCCAGCATTTT.

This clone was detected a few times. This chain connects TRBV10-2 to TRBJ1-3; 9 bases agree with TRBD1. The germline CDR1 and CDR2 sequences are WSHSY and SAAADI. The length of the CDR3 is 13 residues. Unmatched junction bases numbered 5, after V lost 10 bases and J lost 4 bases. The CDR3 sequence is CATGQGRGNTIYF. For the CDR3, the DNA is TGCGCCACCGGACAGGGGCGAGGAAACACCATATATTTT.

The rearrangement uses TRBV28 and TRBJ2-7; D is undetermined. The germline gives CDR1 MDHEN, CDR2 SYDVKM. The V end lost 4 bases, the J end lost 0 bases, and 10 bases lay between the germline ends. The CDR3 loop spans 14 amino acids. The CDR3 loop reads CASSSTVPSYEQYF. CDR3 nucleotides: TGTGCCAGCAGTTCGACTGTCCCCTCCTACGAGCAGTACTTC.

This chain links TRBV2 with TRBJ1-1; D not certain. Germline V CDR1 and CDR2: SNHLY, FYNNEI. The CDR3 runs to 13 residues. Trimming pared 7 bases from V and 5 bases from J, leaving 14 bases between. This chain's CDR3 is CASNGRGGTEAFF. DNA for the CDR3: TGTGCCAGCAATGGACGTGGAGGAACTGAAGCTTTCTTT.

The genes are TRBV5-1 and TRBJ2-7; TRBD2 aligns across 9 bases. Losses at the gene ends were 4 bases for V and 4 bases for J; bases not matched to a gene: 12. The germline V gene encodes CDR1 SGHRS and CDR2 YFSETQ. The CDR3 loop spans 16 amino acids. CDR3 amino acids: CASSTTGTSSIYEQYF. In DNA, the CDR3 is TGCGCCAGCAGCACTACCGGGACTAGCTCTATATACGAGCAGTACTTC.

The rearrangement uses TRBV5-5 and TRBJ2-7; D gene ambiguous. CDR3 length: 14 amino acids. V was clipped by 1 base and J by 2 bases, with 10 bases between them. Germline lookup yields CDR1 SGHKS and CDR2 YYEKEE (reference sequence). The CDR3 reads CASSLTKRAYEQYF. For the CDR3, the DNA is TGTGCCAGCAGCTTGACCAAACGGGCCTACGAGCAGTACTTC.

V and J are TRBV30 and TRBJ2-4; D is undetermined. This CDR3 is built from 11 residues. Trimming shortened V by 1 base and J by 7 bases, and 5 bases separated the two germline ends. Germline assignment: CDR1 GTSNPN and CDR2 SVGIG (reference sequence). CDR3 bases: TGTGCCTGGAGTGGCCAGAACATTCAGTACTTC. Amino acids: CAWSGQNIQYF.

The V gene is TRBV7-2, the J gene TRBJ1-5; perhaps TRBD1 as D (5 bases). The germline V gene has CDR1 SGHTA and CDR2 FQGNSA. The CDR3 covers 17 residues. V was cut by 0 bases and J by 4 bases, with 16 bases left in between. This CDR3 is CASSLAGQGRGNQPQHF. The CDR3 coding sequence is TGTGCCAGCAGCTTAGCGGGTCAAGGGCGGGGGAATCAGCCCCAGCATTTT.

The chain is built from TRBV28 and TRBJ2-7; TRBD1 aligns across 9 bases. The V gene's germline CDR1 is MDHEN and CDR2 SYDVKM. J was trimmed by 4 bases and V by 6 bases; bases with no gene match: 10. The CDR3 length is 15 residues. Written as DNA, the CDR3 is TGTGCCAGCAGGGGAGTGGGGACAGGGCGGTACGAGCAGTACTTC. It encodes CASRGVGTGRYEQYF.

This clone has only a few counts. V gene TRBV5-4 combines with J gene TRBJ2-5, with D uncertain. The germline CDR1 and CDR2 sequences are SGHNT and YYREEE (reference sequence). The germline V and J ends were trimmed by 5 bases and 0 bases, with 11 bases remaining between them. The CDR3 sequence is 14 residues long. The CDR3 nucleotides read TGTGCCAGCAGGGAAAGACAAAACCAAGAGACCCAGTACTTC. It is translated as CASRERQNQETQYF.

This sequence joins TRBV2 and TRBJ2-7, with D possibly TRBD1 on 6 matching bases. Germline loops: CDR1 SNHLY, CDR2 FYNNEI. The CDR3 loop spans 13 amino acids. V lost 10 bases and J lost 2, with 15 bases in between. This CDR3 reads CATQRDIPYEQYF. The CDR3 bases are TGTGCCACTCAACGGGACATCCCCTACGAGCAGTACTTC.

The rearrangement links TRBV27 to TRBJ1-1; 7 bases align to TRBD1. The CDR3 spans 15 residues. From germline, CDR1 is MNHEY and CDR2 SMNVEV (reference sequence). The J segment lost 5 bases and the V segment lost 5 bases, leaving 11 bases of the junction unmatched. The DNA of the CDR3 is TGTGCCAGCAGTAAACGGACAGGAGTATTAACTGAAGCTTTCTTT. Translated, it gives CASSKRTGVLTEAFF.

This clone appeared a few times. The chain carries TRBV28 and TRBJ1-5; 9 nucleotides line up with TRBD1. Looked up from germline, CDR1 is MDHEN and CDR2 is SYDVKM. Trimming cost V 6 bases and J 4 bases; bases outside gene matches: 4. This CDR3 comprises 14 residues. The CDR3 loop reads CASSPGTGNQPQHF. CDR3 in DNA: TGTGCCAGCAGCCCCGGGACAGGGAATCAGCCCCAGCATTTT.

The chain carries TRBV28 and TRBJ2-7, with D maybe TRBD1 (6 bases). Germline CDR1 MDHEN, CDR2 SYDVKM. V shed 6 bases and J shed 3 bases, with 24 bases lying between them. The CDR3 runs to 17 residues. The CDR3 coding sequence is TGTGCCAGCAGCCTCTCTTCGGACAGAGGTCTAGTCTACGAGCAGTACTTC. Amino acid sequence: CASSLSSDRGLVYEQYF.

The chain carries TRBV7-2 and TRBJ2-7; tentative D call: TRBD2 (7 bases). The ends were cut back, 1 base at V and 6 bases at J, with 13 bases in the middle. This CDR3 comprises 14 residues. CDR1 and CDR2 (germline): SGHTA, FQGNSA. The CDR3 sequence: CASSLDGGPREQYF. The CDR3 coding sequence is TGTGCCAGCAGCTTAGACGGGGGGCCCCGCGAGCAGTACTTC.

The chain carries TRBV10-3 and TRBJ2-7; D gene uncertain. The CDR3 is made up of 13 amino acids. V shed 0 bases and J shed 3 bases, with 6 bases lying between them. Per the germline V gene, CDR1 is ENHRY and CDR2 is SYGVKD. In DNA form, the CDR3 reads TGTGCCATCAGTGAGTCGAGCCTCTACGAGCAGTACTTC. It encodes CAISESSLYEQYF.

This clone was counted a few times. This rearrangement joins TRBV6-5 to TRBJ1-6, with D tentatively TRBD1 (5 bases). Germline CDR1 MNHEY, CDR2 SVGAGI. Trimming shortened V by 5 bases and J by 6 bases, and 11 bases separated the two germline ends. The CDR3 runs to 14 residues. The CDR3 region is CASSALGGNSPLHF. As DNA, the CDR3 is TGTGCCAGCAGTGCCCTGGGGGGTAATTCACCCCTCCACTTT.

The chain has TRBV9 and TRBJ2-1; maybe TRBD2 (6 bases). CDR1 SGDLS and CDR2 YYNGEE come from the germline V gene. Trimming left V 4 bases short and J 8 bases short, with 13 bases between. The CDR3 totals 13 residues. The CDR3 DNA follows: TGTGCCAGCAGCCCCCGGGGGTTCGATGAGCAGTTCTTC. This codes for CASSPRGFDEQFF. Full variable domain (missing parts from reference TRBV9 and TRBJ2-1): DSGVTQTPKHLITATGQRVTLRCSPRSGDLSVYWYQQSLDQGLQFLIQYYNGEERAKGNILERFSAQQFPDLHSELNLSSLELGDSALYFCASSPRGFDEQFFGPGTRLTVL.

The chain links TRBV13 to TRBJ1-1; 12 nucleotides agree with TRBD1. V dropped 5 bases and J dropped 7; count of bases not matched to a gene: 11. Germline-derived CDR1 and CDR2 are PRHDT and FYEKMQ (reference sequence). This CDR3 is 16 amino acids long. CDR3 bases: TGTGCCAGCAGCCCAAGGGGGACAGGGGGCCGGGGTGAAGCTTTCTTT. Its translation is CASSPRGTGGRGEAFF.

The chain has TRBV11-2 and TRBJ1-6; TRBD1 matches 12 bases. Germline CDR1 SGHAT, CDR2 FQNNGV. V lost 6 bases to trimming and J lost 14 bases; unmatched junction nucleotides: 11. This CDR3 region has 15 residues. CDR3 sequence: CASRSSGTGGLTLHF. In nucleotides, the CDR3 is TGTGCCAGCAGGTCTAGCGGGACAGGGGGCCTCACCCTCCACTTT. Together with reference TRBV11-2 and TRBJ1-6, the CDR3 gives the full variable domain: EAGVAQSPRYKIIEKRQSVAFWCNPISGHATLYWYQQILGQGPKLLIQFQNNGVVDDSQLPKDRFSAERLKGVDSTLKIQPAKLEDSAVYLCASRSSGTGGLTLHFGNGTRLTVT.

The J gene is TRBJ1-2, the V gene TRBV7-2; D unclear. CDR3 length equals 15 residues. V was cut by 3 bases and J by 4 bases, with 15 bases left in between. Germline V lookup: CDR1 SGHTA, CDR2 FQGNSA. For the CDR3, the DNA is TGTGCCAGCAGCTTCCGAAGGGAGACGGCCTATGGCTACACCTTC. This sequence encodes CASSFRRETAYGYTF. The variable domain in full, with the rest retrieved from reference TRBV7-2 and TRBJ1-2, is GAGVSQSPSNKVTEKGKDVELRCDPISGHTALYWYRQSLGQGLEFLIYFQGNSAPDKSGLPSDRFSAERTGGSVSTLTIQRTQQEDSAVYLCASSFRRETAYGYTFGSGTRLTVV.

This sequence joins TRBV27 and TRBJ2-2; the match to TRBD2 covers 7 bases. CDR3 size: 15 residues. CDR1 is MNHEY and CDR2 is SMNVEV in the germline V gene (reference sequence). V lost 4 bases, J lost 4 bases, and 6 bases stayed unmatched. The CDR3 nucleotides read TGTGCCAGCAGTTCTCTAGCGGTTATCACCGGGGAGCTGTTTTTT. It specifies CASSSLAVITGELFF.

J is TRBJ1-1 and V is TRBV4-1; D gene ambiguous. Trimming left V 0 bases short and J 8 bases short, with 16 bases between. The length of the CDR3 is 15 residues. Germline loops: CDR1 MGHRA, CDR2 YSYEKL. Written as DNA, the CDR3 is TGCGCCAGCAGCCAAGATAGTCTGCAACCCCCCGAAGCTTTCTTT. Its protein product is CASSQDSLQPPEAFF.

The CDR3 here is CAWSSMSGAKNIQYF. The CDR3 nucleotides are TGTGCCTGGAGTTCTATGTCAGGGGCCAAAAACATTCAGTACTTC. This rearrangement joins TRBV30 to TRBJ2-4, with D perhaps TRBD1 (5 bases). V was cut by 2 bases and J by 1 base, with 12 bases left in between. This CDR3 region has 15 residues. Germline V lookup: CDR1 GTSNPN, CDR2 SVGIG (reference sequence).

CDR3 coding DNA: TGTGCCAGCAGCCCCTGGACAGCCACGAACACCGGGGAGCTGTTTTTT. Translation gives CASSPWTATNTGELFF. The V call is TRBV7-7, the J call TRBJ2-2; a possible D gene is TRBD1 (6 bases). The CDR3 contains 16 residues. V was pared by 5 bases and J by 0 bases, with 13 bases between. Germline CDR1 and CDR2: SSHAT and FNYEAQ (reference sequence).

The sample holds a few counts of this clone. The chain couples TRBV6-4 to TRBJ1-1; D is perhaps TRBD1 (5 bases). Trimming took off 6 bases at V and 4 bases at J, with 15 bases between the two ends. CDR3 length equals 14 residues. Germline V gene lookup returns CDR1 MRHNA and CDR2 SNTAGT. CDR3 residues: CASRYGAGGTEAFF. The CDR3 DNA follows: TGTGCCAGCAGGTACGGTGCGGGGGGCACTGAAGCTTTCTTT.